Listed below are T cell receptor beta chains from one sample, sequenced in a study of blood T cell repertoires in COVID-19. Libraries were prepared by immunoSEQ multiplex PCR; TCRdb keeps only in-frame clonotypes and omits some of them. The sample shows 150,000 or so clones, more than 75% of them seen only once. Sequences were obtained from PBMCs or T cells enriched from blood (not recorded which). Source of these receptors: a woman between 50 and 59 years old who had recovered from COVID-19. The CDR3 runs from the conserved cysteine through the conserved F or W. The D gene is left open where the match is weak. Only part of the rows carry a size: once, few, many, or a class if the clone is expanded.

clone size: few
V gene: TRBV11-3
J gene: TRBJ2-6
D gene: .
CDR3 protein: CASSLEGSSSGANVLTF
CDR3 DNA: TGTGCCAGCAGCTTAGAGGGCAGCAGCTCTGGGGCCAACGTCCTGACTTTC

clone size: .
V gene: TRBV12-3/TRBV12-4
J gene: TRBJ1-2
D gene: .
CDR3 protein: CASSLRLDYGYTF
CDR3 DNA: TGTGCCAGCAGTTTAAGACTTGACTATGGCTACACCTTC

clone size: .
V gene: TRBV2
J gene: TRBJ2-5
D gene: TRBD1
CDR3 protein: CASRASGTEKETQYF
CDR3 DNA: TGTGCCAGCAGGGCCTCCGGGACAGAAAAAGAGACCCAGTACTTC

clone size: .
V gene: TRBV7-2
J gene: TRBJ1-1
D gene: TRBD1
CDR3 protein: CASSFAGTGANTEAFF
CDR3 DNA: TGTGCCAGCAGCTTCGCCGGGACAGGGGCGAACACTGAAGCTTTCTTT

clone size: .
V gene: TRBV10-3
J gene: TRBJ2-2
D gene: TRBD1
CDR3 protein: CAIATGGLTGELFF
CDR3 DNA: TGTGCCATCGCTACAGGGGGTCTCACCGGGGAGCTGTTTTTT

clone size: .
V gene: TRBV6-2/TRBV6-3
J gene: TRBJ2-7
D gene: .
CDR3 protein: CASSFVVYEQYF
CDR3 DNA: TGTGCCAGCAGTTTTGTAGTATACGAGCAGTACTTC

clone size: .
V gene: TRBV3-1/TRBV3-2
J gene: TRBJ1-4
D gene: TRBD1
CDR3 protein: CASSQGRGVTNEKLFF
CDR3 DNA: TGTGCCAGCAGCCAAGGCAGGGGGGTAACTAATGAAAAACTGTTTTTT

clone size: .
V gene: TRBV28
J gene: TRBJ1-4
D gene: .
CDR3 protein: CASSPSGSGSSEKLFF
CDR3 DNA: TGTGCCAGCAGTCCGTCGGGTTCGGGTTCGAGTGAAAAACTGTTTTTT

clone size: .
V gene: TRBV5-1
J gene: TRBJ2-3
D gene: .
CDR3 protein: CASSLPTSTDTQYF
CDR3 DNA: TGCGCCAGCAGCTTGCCTACTAGCACAGATACGCAGTATTTT

clone size: .
V gene: TRBV2
J gene: TRBJ1-2
D gene: TRBD1
CDR3 protein: CASTLTGAYGYTF
CDR3 DNA: TGTGCCAGCACCTTGACAGGGGCCTATGGCTACACCTTC

clone size: .
V gene: TRBV14
J gene: TRBJ2-7
D gene: .
CDR3 protein: CASSPVSGGGYEQYF
CDR3 DNA: TGTGCCAGCAGCCCGGTGTCCGGAGGTGGATACGAGCAGTACTTC

clone size: .
V gene: TRBV7-9
J gene: TRBJ1-1
D gene: TRBD1
CDR3 protein: CASSLQGGNTEAFF
CDR3 DNA: TGTGCCAGCAGCCTACAGGGGGGGAACACTGAAGCTTTCTTT

clone size: once
V gene: TRBV2
J gene: TRBJ2-2
D gene: TRBD2
CDR3 protein: CASCSGTSPGTGELFF
CDR3 DNA: TGTGCCAGCTGTAGCGGGACCTCACCGGGCACCGGGGAGCTGTTTTTT

clone size: few
V gene: TRBV3-1/TRBV3-2
J gene: TRBJ1-5
D gene: TRBD1
CDR3 protein: CASSLGQGASQPQHF
CDR3 DNA: TGTGCCAGCAGCCTGGGACAGGGGGCGAGTCAGCCCCAGCATTTT

clone size: .
V gene: TRBV5-1
J gene: TRBJ2-5
D gene: TRBD2
CDR3 protein: CASSLAAGGGGETQYF
CDR3 DNA: TGCGCCAGCAGCTTGGCGGCGGGAGGGGGGGGAGAGACCCAGTACTTC

clone size: .
V gene: TRBV18
J gene: TRBJ2-3
D gene: .
CDR3 protein: CASSPALGGVLDTQYF
CDR3 DNA: TGTGCCAGCTCACCTGCCCTTGGCGGCGTTTTGGATACGCAGTATTTT

clone size: .
V gene: TRBV11-2
J gene: TRBJ2-2
D gene: .
CDR3 protein: CASSLGRTGELFF
CDR3 DNA: TGTGCCAGCAGCTTAGGCCGGACCGGGGAGCTGTTTTTT

clone size: .
V gene: TRBV30
J gene: TRBJ1-1
D gene: .
CDR3 protein: CAWRFRGNTEAFF
CDR3 DNA: TGTGCCTGGAGGTTCCGGGGGAACACTGAAGCTTTCTTT

clone size: .
V gene: TRBV5-6
J gene: TRBJ2-2
D gene: TRBD1
CDR3 protein: CASSRTGSNTGELFF
CDR3 DNA: TGTGCCAGCAGCCGGACAGGGTCGAACACCGGGGAGCTGTTTTTT

clone size: .
V gene: TRBV25-1
J gene: TRBJ1-2
D gene: .
CDR3 protein: CASSEGGVRAGYTF
CDR3 DNA: TGTGCCAGCAGTGAAGGAGGGGTTCGAGCTGGCTACACCTTC

clone size: .
V gene: TRBV10-3
J gene: TRBJ1-5
D gene: .
CDR3 protein: CAISESVHRDDQPQHF
CDR3 DNA: TGTGCCATCAGTGAGTCGGTCCACAGGGATGATCAGCCCCAGCATTTT

clone size: few
V gene: TRBV6-5
J gene: TRBJ1-1
D gene: TRBD1
CDR3 protein: CASRDRGNTEAFF
CDR3 DNA: TGTGCCAGCAGGGACAGGGGGAACACTGAAGCTTTCTTT

clone size: .
V gene: TRBV24-1
J gene: TRBJ2-1
D gene: TRBD1
CDR3 protein: CATSDQTGTGGREQFF
CDR3 DNA: TGTGCCACCAGTGATCAAACCGGGACAGGGGGCAGGGAGCAGTTCTTC

clone size: .
V gene: TRBV4-2
J gene: TRBJ1-2
D gene: TRBD1
CDR3 protein: CASSQDGTGGLVDYGYTF
CDR3 DNA: TGTGCCAGCAGCCAAGACGGAACAGGGGGCTTGGTCGACTATGGCTACACCTTC

clone size: .
V gene: TRBV2
J gene: TRBJ2-5
D gene: TRBD2
CDR3 protein: CASSDRGLDEETQYF
CDR3 DNA: TGTGCCAGCAGTGATCGGGGACTAGATGAGGAGACCCAGTACTTC

clone size: .
V gene: TRBV28
J gene: TRBJ1-6
D gene: TRBD1
CDR3 protein: CASSLRQGYNSPLHF
CDR3 DNA: TGTGCCAGCAGCCTCAGACAGGGCTATAATTCACCCCTCCACTTT

clone size: .
V gene: TRBV2
J gene: TRBJ2-1
D gene: TRBD1
CDR3 protein: CASSRDRVSKFF
CDR3 DNA: TGTGCCAGCAGTCGGGACAGGGTGAGCAAGTTCTTC

clone size: few
V gene: TRBV5-4
J gene: TRBJ1-2
D gene: .
CDR3 protein: CASSLRQGRFGYTF
CDR3 DNA: TGTGCCAGCAGCCTTAGGCAGGGGCGATTTGGCTACACCTTC

clone size: .
V gene: TRBV27
J gene: TRBJ2-7
D gene: .
CDR3 protein: CASSKAGGQRYEQYF
CDR3 DNA: TGTGCCAGCAGTAAGGCCGGGGGACAGCGCTACGAGCAGTACTTC

clone size: .
V gene: TRBV7-2
J gene: TRBJ2-4
D gene: .
CDR3 protein: CASSLEGAKNIQYF
CDR3 DNA: TGTGCCAGCAGCTTAGAGGGGGCCAAAAACATTCAGTACTTC

clone size: .
V gene: TRBV6-5
J gene: TRBJ1-1
D gene: TRBD1
CDR3 protein: CASSSDRTTEAFF
CDR3 DNA: TGTGCCAGCAGTTCGGACAGGACCACTGAAGCTTTCTTT

clone size: .
V gene: TRBV7-9
J gene: TRBJ2-7
D gene: .
CDR3 protein: CASSFGRDKTPYEQYF
CDR3 DNA: TGTGCCAGCAGCTTTGGACGGGACAAGACCCCCTACGAGCAGTACTTC

clone size: .
V gene: TRBV27
J gene: TRBJ2-1
D gene: TRBD2
CDR3 protein: CASNQRGTNEQFF
CDR3 DNA: TGTGCCAGCAACCAGCGGGGAACCAATGAGCAGTTCTTC

clone size: .
V gene: TRBV7-9
J gene: TRBJ2-5
D gene: .
CDR3 protein: CASSVAGVLETQYF
CDR3 DNA: TGTGCCAGCAGCGTAGCAGGGGTTCTGGAGACCCAGTACTTC

clone size: .
V gene: TRBV20-1
J gene: TRBJ2-1
D gene: TRBD2
CDR3 protein: CSASTSGRSNEQFF
CDR3 DNA: TGCAGTGCTAGTACTAGCGGGAGGAGCAATGAGCAGTTCTTC

clone size: .
V gene: TRBV7-9
J gene: TRBJ2-2
D gene: .
CDR3 protein: CASSSGDTGELFF
CDR3 DNA: TGTGCCAGCAGCTCCGGAGACACCGGGGAGCTGTTTTTT

clone size: .
V gene: TRBV30
J gene: TRBJ2-7
D gene: TRBD2
CDR3 protein: CAWRMGLAYEQYF
CDR3 DNA: TGTGCCTGGAGAATGGGACTAGCCTACGAGCAGTACTTC

clone size: .
V gene: TRBV6-5
J gene: TRBJ2-6
D gene: TRBD1
CDR3 protein: CASSYGRGSGANVLTF
CDR3 DNA: TGTGCCAGCAGTTATGGCAGGGGGTCAGGGGCCAACGTCCTGACTTTC

clone size: .
V gene: TRBV7-9
J gene: TRBJ1-2
D gene: TRBD1
CDR3 protein: CASSLETGTGELWAYGYTF
CDR3 DNA: TGTGCCAGCAGCTTGGAAACCGGGACAGGGGAATTGTGGGCCTATGGCTACACCTTC

clone size: .
V gene: TRBV5-8
J gene: TRBJ2-7
D gene: TRBD1
CDR3 protein: CASSFDRGVDEQYF
CDR3 DNA: TGTGCCAGCAGCTTCGACAGGGGGGTCGACGAGCAGTACTTC

clone size: .
V gene: TRBV3-1/TRBV3-2
J gene: TRBJ2-1
D gene: TRBD2
CDR3 protein: CASSQDRLAGGEQFF
CDR3 DNA: TGTGCCAGCAGCCAAGATAGGCTAGCGGGGGGTGAGCAGTTCTTC